The T cell receptor (beta chain) under discussion was sequenced for a study of human T cells and chemical hapten exposure. Whole-study findings and limits: DPC sensitization did not alter TCRs above 1 in 1000 frequency.

At least ten counts were recorded for this clonotype. Its target is unknown. Time point here: pre-sensitization, week 0. Described treatment: therapeutic diphenylcyclopropenone sensitization with weekly scalp DPC. Those who donated were patients with alopecia, 18 to 70 years of age, and suitable for DPC. What the library attached to individual cDNA molecules were unique molecular identifiers. TCRdb re-called the RACE reads with MiXCR, one entry per CDR3 protein. The data contain more than 250,000 distinct CDR3 sequences, about 9% of them singletons. Germline loops: CDR1 SGHTA, CDR2 FQGNSA. The CDR3 loop spans 14 amino acids. Trimming left V 1 base short and J 2 bases short, with 3 bases between.

The rearrangement uses TRBV7-2 and TRBJ2-6; D unclear. Sequencing was performed on whole blood, taken in connection with sensitization to the hapten diphenylcyclopropenone (DPC). This clonotype originated in a woman between 40 and 55 years old with alopecia areata. Some clones in this sample may be carry-over from other donors' samples. The CDR3 region is CASSLEPGANVLTF. The CDR3 bases are TGTGCCAGCAGCTTAGAACCTGGGGCCAACGTCCTGACTTTC.